This T cell receptor beta chain was sequenced for a study of blood T cell repertoires in COVID-19. Across the study: Whether acute or convalescent, the COVID-19 samples came from the United States, Italy and Spain. From T cells, B-cell-depleted T cells, or PBMCs came the material, which was cDNA or gDNA.

Per the original data handling: Cell counts per sample came from amplifying reference gene primers. Generated by immunoSEQ multiplex PCR, the TCRdb table keeps only in-frame clones and is missing some. For V, J and clone size, that table is used; D and trimming come from the DNA. The sample carries about 250,000 clones, approximately 86% recorded once. The CDR3 loop spans 13 amino acids. The germline V and J ends were trimmed by 3 bases and 6 bases, with 9 bases remaining between them. From germline, CDR1 is LNHDA and CDR2 SQIVND (reference sequence). Sequencing used peripheral blood. The clonotype originates from a woman aged 60-75 years with active or convalescent COVID-19. This chain links TRBV19 with TRBJ1-5; D unclear. CDR3 nucleotide sequence: TGTGCCAGTAGTATCACCGGGTCTCAGCCCCAGCATTTT. This codes for CASSITGSQPQHF.